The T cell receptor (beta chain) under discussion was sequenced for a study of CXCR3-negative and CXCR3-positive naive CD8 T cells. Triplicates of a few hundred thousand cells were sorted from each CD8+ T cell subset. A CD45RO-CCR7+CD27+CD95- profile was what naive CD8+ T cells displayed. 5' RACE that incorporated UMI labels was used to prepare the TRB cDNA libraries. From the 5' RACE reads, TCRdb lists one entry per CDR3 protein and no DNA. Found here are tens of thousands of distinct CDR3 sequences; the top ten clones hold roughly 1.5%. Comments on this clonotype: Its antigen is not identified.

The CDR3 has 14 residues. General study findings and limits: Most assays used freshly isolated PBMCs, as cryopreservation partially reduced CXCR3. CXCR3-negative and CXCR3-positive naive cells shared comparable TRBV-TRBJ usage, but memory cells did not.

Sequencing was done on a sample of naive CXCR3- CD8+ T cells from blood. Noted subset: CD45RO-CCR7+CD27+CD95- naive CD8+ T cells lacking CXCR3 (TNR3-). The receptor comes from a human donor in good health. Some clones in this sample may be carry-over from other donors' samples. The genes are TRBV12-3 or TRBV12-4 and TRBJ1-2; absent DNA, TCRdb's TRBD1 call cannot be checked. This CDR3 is CASSGQGVSDGYTF.